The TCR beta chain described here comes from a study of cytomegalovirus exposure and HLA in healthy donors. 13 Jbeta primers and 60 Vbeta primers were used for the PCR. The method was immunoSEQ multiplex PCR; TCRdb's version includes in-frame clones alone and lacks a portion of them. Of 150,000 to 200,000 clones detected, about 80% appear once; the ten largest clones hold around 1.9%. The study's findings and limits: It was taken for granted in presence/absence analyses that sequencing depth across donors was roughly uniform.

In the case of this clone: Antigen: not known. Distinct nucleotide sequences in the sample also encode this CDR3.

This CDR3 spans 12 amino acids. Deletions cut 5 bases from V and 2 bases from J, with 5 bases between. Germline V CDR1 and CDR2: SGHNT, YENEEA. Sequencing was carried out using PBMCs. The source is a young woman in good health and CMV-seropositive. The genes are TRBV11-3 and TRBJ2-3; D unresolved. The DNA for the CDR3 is TGTGCCAGCAGCCAGTCCACAGATACGCAGTATTTT. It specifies CASSQSTDTQYF.